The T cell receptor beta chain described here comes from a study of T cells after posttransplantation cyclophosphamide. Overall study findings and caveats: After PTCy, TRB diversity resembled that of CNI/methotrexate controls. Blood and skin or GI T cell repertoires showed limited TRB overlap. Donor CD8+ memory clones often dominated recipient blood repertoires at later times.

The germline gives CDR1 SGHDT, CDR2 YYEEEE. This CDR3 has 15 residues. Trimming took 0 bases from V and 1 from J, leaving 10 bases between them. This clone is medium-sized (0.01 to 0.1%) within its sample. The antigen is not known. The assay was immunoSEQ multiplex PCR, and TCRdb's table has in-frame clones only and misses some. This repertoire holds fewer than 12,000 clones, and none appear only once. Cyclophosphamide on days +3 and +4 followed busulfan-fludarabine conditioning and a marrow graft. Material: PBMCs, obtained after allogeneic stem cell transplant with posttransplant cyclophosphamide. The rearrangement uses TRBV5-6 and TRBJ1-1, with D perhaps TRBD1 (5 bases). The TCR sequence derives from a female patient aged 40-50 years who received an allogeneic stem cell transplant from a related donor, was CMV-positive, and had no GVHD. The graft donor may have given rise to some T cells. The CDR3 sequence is CASSLGWGGNTEAFF. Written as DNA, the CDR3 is TGTGCCAGCAGCTTGGGTTGGGGGGGGAACACTGAAGCTTTCTTT.